These 17 T cell receptor beta chains came from one sample sequenced in a study of cytomegalovirus exposure and HLA in healthy donors. In the PCR, 60 Vbeta and 13 Jbeta primers were used. Generated by immunoSEQ multiplex PCR, the TCRdb table keeps only in-frame clones and is missing some. The sample has about 170,000 clones. Sequencing input: PBMCs. These receptors were obtained from a woman aged 60-75 years in good health and CMV-seronegative.

The CDR3 loop is CASTEGGRPGTQYF. CDR3 nucleotide sequence: TGTGCCAGCACTGAGGGCGGGAGGCCAGGTACGCAGTATTTT. V and J are TRBV2 and TRBJ2-3; 8 positions match TRBD2. Germline loops: CDR1 SNHLY, CDR2 FYNNEI. The CDR3 is 14 residues long. Unmatched junction bases numbered 11, after V lost 7 bases and J lost 8 bases. The variable domain in full, completed from reference TRBV2 and TRBJ2-3, reads EPEVTQTPSHQVTQMGQEVILRCVPISNHLYFYWYRQILGQKVEFLVSFYNNEISEKSEIFDDQFSVERPDGSNFTLKIRSTKLEDSAMYFCASTEGGRPGTQYFGPGTRLTVL.

V gene TRBV14 combines with J gene TRBJ1-1; no definite D call. This CDR3 contains 13 residues. In germline, CDR1 is SGHDN, CDR2 FVKESK. V lost 1 base and J 4 bases, leaving 7 bases between the germline ends. CDR3 residues: CASSQAMSTEAFF. The CDR3 region has the DNA TGTGCCAGCAGCCAAGCGATGAGCACTGAAGCTTTCTTT.

The chain employs TRBV27 and TRBJ1-3, with D unclear. The CDR3 length is 13 residues. Germline V gene sequence: CDR1 MNHEY, CDR2 SMNVEV (reference sequence). Deletions cut 5 bases from V and 1 base from J, with 6 bases between. This chain's CDR3 is CASSRRSGNTIYF. In nucleotides, the CDR3 is TGTGCCAGCAGTCGGAGGTCTGGAAACACCATATATTTT.

The rearrangement links TRBV12-5 to TRBJ2-1; the D gene is possibly TRBD2 (5 bases). The V end lost 0 bases, the J end lost 0 bases, and 12 bases lay between the germline ends. The CDR3 extends over 17 amino acids. Per the germline V gene, CDR1 is LGHNT and CDR2 is FRNRAP. CDR3 in amino acids: CASGLVAGGPSYNEQFF. For the CDR3, the DNA is TGTGCTAGTGGTTTGGTAGCCGGCGGGCCCTCCTACAATGAGCAGTTCTTC.

This rearrangement joins TRBV7-9 to TRBJ1-2, with D tentatively TRBD1 (5 bases). The CDR3 consists of 14 residues. Deletions cut 5 bases from V and 4 bases from J, with 14 bases between. CDR1 SEHNR and CDR2 FQNEAQ come from the germline V gene (reference sequence). CDR3 sequence reads: CASSDAGEPYGYTF. CDR3 nucleotide sequence: TGTGCCAGCAGCGATGCGGGGGAACCCTATGGCTACACCTTC.

CDR3 bases: TGTGCCAGCAGTACAGGGAGAAGTGGTTACTACGAGCAGTACTTC. This translates into CASSTGRSGYYEQYF. This chain connects TRBV27 to TRBJ2-7, with D possibly matching TRBD1 (6 bases). The CDR3 sequence is 15 residues long. Trimming took off 5 bases at V and 3 bases at J, with 17 bases between the two ends. CDR1 and CDR2 (germline): MNHEY, SMNVEV (reference sequence).

J is TRBJ2-5 and V is TRBV30; the match to TRBD2 covers 10 bases. Per the germline V gene, CDR1 is GTSNPN and CDR2 is SVGIG (reference sequence). V lost 7 bases and J lost 5; bases outside the gene matches: 7. This CDR3 is built from 13 residues. The CDR3 here is CAFCLAGAETQYF. CDR3 DNA: TGTGCCTTTTGTCTAGCGGGAGCGGAGACCCAGTACTTC.

V gene TRBV5-1 combines with J gene TRBJ2-4; 12 positions match TRBD2. Trimming at V came to 0 bases and at J to 0 bases, leaving 19 bases not matched to a gene. The CDR3 extends over 23 amino acids. CDR1 and CDR2 (germline): SGHRS, YFSETQ. CDR3 sequence reads: CASSLGLAGGPVQTILAKNIQYF. Here the CDR3 DNA reads TGCGCCAGCAGCTTGGGGCTAGCGGGAGGGCCGGTTCAGACAATACTAGCCAAAAACATTCAGTACTTC.

This chain uses TRBV2 with TRBJ2-7; TRBD1 agrees at 8 bases. The CDR3 is 14 amino acids. The trim removed 7 bases at V and 7 bases at J, leaving 12 bases unmatched. The germline CDR1 and CDR2 sequences are SNHLY and FYNNEI. CDR3 sequence: CASILRQGSDEQYF. Written as DNA, the CDR3 is TGTGCCAGCATCCTGCGACAGGGGAGTGATGAGCAGTACTTC.

The chain uses TRBV5-1 and TRBJ1-5; D is ambiguous. The V gene lost 7 bases and the J gene lost 2 bases, with 10 bases spanning the gap. CDR1 and CDR2 from the germline V gene are SGHRS and YFSETQ. The CDR3 is 13 residues long. CDR3 amino acids: CASRGEGNQPQHF. The DNA of the CDR3 is TGCGCCAGCCGAGGTGAGGGCAATCAGCCCCAGCATTTT.

The chain has TRBV4-1 and TRBJ2-5, with 8 bases matching TRBD2. There are 16 residues in the CDR3. The ends lost 2 bases at V and 0 bases at J; junction bases unmatched: 5. CDR1 and CDR2 from the germline V gene are MGHRA and YSYEKL. The CDR3 is CASSQLTGGYQETQYF. The CDR3 bases are TGCGCCAGCAGCCAACTTACGGGGGGGTACCAAGAGACCCAGTACTTC.

The rearrangement uses TRBV2 and TRBJ2-1, with TRBD1 matching 7 bases. The CDR3 extends over 14 amino acids. V was clipped by 4 bases and J by 2 bases; unmatched bases: 2. Per the germline V gene, CDR1 is SNHLY and CDR2 is FYNNEI. The CDR3 loop reads CASSVTGTYNEQFF. CDR3 nucleotides: TGTGCCAGCAGTGTGACAGGGACCTACAATGAGCAGTTCTTC.

The J gene is TRBJ2-1, the V gene TRBV2; the match to TRBD2 covers 8 bases. The CDR3 is 18 residues long. V trimming: 4 bases; J trimming: 4 bases; junction bases outside the gene matches: 15. Germline values: CDR1 SNHLY, CDR2 FYNNEI. The CDR3 loop reads CASSVLGSNSGEYNEQFF. CDR3 DNA sequence: TGTGCCAGCAGTGTTCTCGGTTCCAATAGCGGGGAATACAATGAGCAGTTCTTC.

The V gene is TRBV9, the J gene TRBJ2-1; D possibly corresponds to TRBD2 (6 bases). The length of the CDR3 is 14 residues. The germline gives CDR1 SGDLS, CDR2 YYNGEE. V gave up 4 bases and J gave up 4 bases, with 12 bases separating them. CDR3 residues: CASSLGTWYNEQFF. In DNA, the CDR3 is TGTGCCAGCAGCCTCGGGACTTGGTACAATGAGCAGTTCTTC.

The chain joins TRBV7-9 to TRBJ1-1; TRBD1 might be the D (5 bases). Germline-derived CDR1 and CDR2 are SEHNR and FQNEAQ (reference sequence). Between the trimmed V and J ends, which lost 4 bases and 10 bases, there was a span of 19 bases. The CDR3 has 14 residues. The CDR3 here is CASSSYQRDEGAFF. CDR3 DNA sequence: TGTGCCAGCAGCTCCTACCAGCGGGACGAGGGAGCTTTCTTT.

The genes are TRBV12-5 and TRBJ1-1, with a tentative D call TRBD1 (5 bases). Trimming cost V 7 bases and J 11 bases, with 23 bases left between them. The CDR3 has 14 amino acids. The germline V gene has CDR1 LGHNT and CDR2 FRNRAP. For the CDR3, the DNA is TGTGCTAGTGCAACAGGCGGGACTGATAAGAGGGCTTTCTTT. Translated: CASATGGTDKRAFF.

The V gene is TRBV5-1, the J gene TRBJ2-5, with 8 bases fitting TRBD1. The CDR3 covers 15 residues. CDR1 is SGHRS, CDR2 YFSETQ, per germline. V dropped 3 bases and J dropped 1; count of bases not matched to a gene: 5. The CDR3 DNA sequence: TGCGCCAGCAGCTACGGGACAGGCTCCCAAGAGACCCAGTACTTC. It translates to CASSYGTGSQETQYF.